The entry that follows covers one T cell receptor beta chain sequence. Its antigen is still unknown. Trimming removed 4 bases at V and 0 bases at J, with 6 bases between. Germline CDR1 and CDR2: SGHVS and FQNEAQ. The CDR3 runs 13 residues. TCRdb analysed the 5' RACE reads with MiXCR anew, one entry per CDR3 protein. This table holds roughly 380,000 distinct CDR3 sequences, about 28% found once. The data originate from a study of identical twins' blood T cells. Overall study results and limits: Twin repertoire similarity may partly reflect shared environment. Even for out-of-frame TCRbeta, twins reportedly shared V gene usage much more than unrelated donors.

The receptor's source is a woman aged 18 to 55 in good health. The sequenced sample was PBMCs. This chain links TRBV7-8 with TRBJ1-1, with a weak D call TRBD1 (5 bases). In nucleotides, the CDR3 is TGTGCCAGCAGCTGGGGGATGAACACTGAAGCTTTCTTT. Its protein is CASSWGMNTEAFF.